This TCR beta chain appears in the sequencing data of a study of control samples from healthy donors and cancer patients. Sequenced by immunoSEQ multiplex PCR; TCRdb stores in-frame clones only, minus some. The table lists approximately 150,000 clones, roughly nine tenths of them singletons. Looked up from germline, CDR1 is LNHDA and CDR2 is SQIVND (reference sequence). The CDR3 spans 13 residues. Trimming pared 5 bases from V and 4 bases from J, leaving 11 bases between. The sequencing sample was made of blood. The source is a man aged 25 to 45 in good health. The rearrangement links TRBV19 to TRBJ2-5, with D unclear. The CDR3 nucleotides read TGTGCCAGTAGTCCCCCAGCTCGAGAGACCCAGTACTTC. Protein product: CASSPPARETQYF.